This T cell receptor (beta chain) was identified in a study of T-cell memory formation after mild COVID-19. This CDR3 spans 16 amino acids. V lost 0 bases to trimming and J lost 6 bases, with 16 bases between them. Using its own MiXCR run on the 5' RACE reads, TCRdb lists one record per CDR3 protein. The sample holds fewer than 650,000 distinct CDR3 sequences, 20% to 25% seen once. The sequence was obtained from an adult woman who had mild COVID-19 (a few samples of this study predate the infection). Cell type and time point are not known. Material for sequencing was PBMCs or a T cell subset sorted from them (not recorded which). The gene calls are TRBV12-3 or TRBV12-4 and TRBJ2-3; a possible D gene is TRBD1 (6 bases). The DNA for the CDR3 is TGTGCCAGCAGTTTAGCGATTTGGCAGGGGCTGGATACGCAGTATTTT. Its protein product is CASSLAIWQGLDTQYF.